The clone carrying this TCR beta chain occurred many times. Its antigen is unknown. The entry originates in a study of T cells in Graves' hyperthyroidism and ophthalmopathy. Study results and limitations: Model predictions of ophthalmopathy came a median roughly 6.7 months before onset.

Amplified TCR beta CDR3 regions derived from RNA transcripts. TCR CDR3 regions were first amplified by RT-PCR with HTBI primers. TCRdb re-derived calls from the multiplex PCR reads in MiXCR, one entry per CDR3 protein. The table lists over 200,000 distinct CDR3 sequences, less than 15% of them singletons, with 10% to 15% in the top ten. Trimming shortened V by 4 bases and J by 2 bases, and 13 bases separated the two germline ends. The germline CDR1 and CDR2 sequences are SGHTA and FQGTGA. This CDR3 contains 15 residues. V is TRBV7-3 and J is TRBJ2-3; tentative D call: TRBD1 (6 bases). The clonotype was recovered from a woman between 35 and 50 years old with Graves' hyperthyroidism that later progressed to Graves' ophthalmopathy. Sample: blood. The CDR3 DNA follows: TGTGCCAGCAGCTCTACCGGGACACCCACAGATACGCAGTATTTT. Protein: CASSSTGTPTDTQYF.